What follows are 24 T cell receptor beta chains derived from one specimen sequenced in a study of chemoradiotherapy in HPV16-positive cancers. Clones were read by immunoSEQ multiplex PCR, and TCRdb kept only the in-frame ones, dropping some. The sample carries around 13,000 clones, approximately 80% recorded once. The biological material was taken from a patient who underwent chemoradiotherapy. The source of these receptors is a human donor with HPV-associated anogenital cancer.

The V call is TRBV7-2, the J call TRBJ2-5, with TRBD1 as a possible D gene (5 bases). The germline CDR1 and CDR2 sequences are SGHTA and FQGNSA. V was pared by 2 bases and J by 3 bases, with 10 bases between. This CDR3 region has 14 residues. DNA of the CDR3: TGTGCCAGCAGCTTATTAACCAGGGAAGAGACCCAGTACTTC. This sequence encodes CASSLLTREETQYF.

The CDR3 reads CASSTLFRETQYF. The CDR3 region has the DNA TGTGCCAGCAGCACTCTTTTCAGGGAGACCCAGTACTTC. This chain links TRBV7-2 with TRBJ2-5; no clear D. V was trimmed by 5 bases and J by 5 bases, leaving 12 bases between them. The germline V gene encodes CDR1 SGHTA and CDR2 FQGNSA. The CDR3 extends over 13 amino acids.

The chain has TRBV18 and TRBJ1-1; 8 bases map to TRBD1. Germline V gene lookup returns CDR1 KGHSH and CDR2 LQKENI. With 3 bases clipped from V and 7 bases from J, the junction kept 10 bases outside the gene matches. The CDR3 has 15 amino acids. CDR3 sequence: CASSPAGDRKYEAFF. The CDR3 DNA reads TGTGCCAGCTCACCCGCCGGGGACAGGAAATATGAAGCTTTCTTT.

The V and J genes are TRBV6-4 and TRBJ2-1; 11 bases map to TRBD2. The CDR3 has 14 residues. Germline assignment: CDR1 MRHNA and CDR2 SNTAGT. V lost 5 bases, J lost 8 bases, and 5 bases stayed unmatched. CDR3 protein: CASSTVAGGHEQFF. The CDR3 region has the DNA TGTGCCAGCAGTACCGTAGCGGGGGGGCATGAGCAGTTCTTC.

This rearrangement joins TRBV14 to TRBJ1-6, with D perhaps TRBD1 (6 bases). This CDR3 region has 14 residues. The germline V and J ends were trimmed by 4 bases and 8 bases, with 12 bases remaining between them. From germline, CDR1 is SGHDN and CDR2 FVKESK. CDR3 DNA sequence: TGTGCCAGCAGCCCCAACAGGGCCTATTCACCCCTCCACTTT. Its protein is CASSPNRAYSPLHF.

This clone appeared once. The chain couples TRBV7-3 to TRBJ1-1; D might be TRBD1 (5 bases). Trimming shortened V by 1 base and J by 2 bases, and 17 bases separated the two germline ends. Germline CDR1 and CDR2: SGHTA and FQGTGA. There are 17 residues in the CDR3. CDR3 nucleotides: TGTGCCAGCAGCTTAAACGGGGGGTTTGGGAAAAACACTGAAGCTTTCTTT. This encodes CASSLNGGFGKNTEAFF.

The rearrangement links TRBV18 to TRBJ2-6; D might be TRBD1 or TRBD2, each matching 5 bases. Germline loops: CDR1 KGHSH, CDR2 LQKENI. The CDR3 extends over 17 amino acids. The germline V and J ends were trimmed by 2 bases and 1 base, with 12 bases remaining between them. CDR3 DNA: TGTGCCAGCTCACCAGGGACCGCCAATTCTGGGGCCAACGTCCTGACTTTC. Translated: CASSPGTANSGANVLTF. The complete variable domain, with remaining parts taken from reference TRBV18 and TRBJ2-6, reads NAGVMQNPRHLVRRRGQEARLRCSPMKGHSHVYWYRQLPEEGLKFMVYLQKENIIDESGMPKERFSAEFPKEGPSILRIQQVVRGDSAAYFCASSPGTANSGANVLTFGAGSRLTVL.

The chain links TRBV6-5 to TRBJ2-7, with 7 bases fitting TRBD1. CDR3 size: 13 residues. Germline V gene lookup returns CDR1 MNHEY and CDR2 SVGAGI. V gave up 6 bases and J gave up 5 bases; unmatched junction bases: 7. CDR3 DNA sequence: TGTGCCAGCAGCCGGGACAGCCTCCACGAGCAGTACTTC. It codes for CASSRDSLHEQYF.

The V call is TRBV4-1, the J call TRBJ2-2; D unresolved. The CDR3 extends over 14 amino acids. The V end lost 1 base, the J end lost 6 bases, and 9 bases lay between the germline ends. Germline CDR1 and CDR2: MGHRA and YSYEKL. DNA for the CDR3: TGCGCCAGCAGCCAAGTCAGTGGGGCCGGGGAGCTGTTTTTT. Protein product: CASSQVSGAGELFF.

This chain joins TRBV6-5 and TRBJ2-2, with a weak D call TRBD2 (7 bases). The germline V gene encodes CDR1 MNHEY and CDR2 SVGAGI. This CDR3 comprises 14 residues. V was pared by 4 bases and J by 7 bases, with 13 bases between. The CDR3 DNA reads TGTGCCAGCAGTTTTCGGGGGGCCGGCGGGGAGCTGTTTTTT. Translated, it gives CASSFRGAGGELFF.

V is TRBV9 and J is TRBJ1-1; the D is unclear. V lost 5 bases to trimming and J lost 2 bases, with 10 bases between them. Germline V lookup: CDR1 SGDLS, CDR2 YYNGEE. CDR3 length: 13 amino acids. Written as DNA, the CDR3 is TGTGCCAGCAGTGACGGCCCCAACACTGAAGCTTTCTTT. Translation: CASSDGPNTEAFF.

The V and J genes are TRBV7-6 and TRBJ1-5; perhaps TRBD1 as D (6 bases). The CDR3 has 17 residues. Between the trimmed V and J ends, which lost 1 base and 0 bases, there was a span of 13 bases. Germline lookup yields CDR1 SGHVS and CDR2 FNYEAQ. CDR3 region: CASSLEGELYSNQPQHF. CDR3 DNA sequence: TGTGCCAGCAGCTTAGAGGGGGAGCTCTATAGCAATCAGCCCCAGCATTTT.

CDR3 protein: CASSYPRLAGTDTQYF. CDR3 in DNA: TGTGCCAGCAGCTACCCCCGGCTCGCCGGCACAGATACGCAGTATTTT. V is TRBV5-6 and J is TRBJ2-3, with D hard to call. Trimming stripped 3 bases from V and 1 base from J, with 15 bases between. The CDR3 is 16 amino acids. The germline CDR1 and CDR2 sequences are SGHDT and YYEEEE.

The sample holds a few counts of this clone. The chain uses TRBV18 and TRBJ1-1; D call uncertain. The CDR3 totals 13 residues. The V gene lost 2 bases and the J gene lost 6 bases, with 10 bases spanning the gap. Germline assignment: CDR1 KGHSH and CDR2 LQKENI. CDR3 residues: CASSPSARSEAFF. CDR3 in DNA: TGTGCCAGCTCACCATCTGCTCGCTCTGAAGCTTTCTTT.

CDR3 in amino acids: CASSPPGETEAFF. CDR3 nucleotides: TGTGCCAGCAGCCCGCCAGGAGAAACTGAAGCTTTCTTT. The chain links TRBV7-3 to TRBJ1-1, with D unclear. There are 13 residues in the CDR3. Deletions cut 5 bases from V and 5 bases from J, with 12 bases between. Per the germline V gene, CDR1 is SGHTA and CDR2 is FQGTGA.

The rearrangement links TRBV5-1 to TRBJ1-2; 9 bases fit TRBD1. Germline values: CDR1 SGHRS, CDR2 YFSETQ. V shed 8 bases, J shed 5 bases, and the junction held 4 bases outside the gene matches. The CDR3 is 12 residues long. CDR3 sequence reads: CASTGQGYGYTF. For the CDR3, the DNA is TGCGCCAGTACGGGACAGGGTTATGGCTACACCTTC.

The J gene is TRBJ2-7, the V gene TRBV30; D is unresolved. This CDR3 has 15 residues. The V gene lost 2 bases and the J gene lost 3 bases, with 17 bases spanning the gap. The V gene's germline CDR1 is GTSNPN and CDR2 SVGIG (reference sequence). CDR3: CAWSYSTLPIYEQYF. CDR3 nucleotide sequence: TGTGCCTGGAGTTATTCTACACTACCAATCTACGAGCAGTACTTC.

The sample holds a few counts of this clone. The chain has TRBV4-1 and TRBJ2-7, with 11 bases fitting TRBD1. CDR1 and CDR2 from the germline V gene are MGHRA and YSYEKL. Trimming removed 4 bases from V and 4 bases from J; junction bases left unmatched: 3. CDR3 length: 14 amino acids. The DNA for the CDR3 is TGCGCCAGCAGCCTACGGGACAGGGGGTACGAGCAGTACTTC. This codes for CASSLRDRGYEQYF.

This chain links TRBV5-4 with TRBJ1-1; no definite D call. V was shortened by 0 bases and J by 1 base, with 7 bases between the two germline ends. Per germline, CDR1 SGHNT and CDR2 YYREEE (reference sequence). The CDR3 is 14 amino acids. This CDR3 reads CASSLGRQNTEAFF. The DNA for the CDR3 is TGTGCCAGCAGCTTGGGACGGCAGAACACTGAAGCTTTCTTT.

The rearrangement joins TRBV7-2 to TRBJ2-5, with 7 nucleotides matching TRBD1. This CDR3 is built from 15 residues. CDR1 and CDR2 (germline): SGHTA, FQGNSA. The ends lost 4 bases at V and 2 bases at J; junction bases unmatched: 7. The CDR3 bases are TGTGCCAGCAGCTGGACCCGGGACAGACAAGAGACCCAGTACTTC. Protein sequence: CASSWTRDRQETQYF.

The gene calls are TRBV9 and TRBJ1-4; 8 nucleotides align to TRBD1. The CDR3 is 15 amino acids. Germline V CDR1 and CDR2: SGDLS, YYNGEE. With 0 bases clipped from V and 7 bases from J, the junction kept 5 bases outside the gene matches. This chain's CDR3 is CASSVVGQGGEKLFF. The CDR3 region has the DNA TGTGCCAGCAGCGTAGTAGGACAGGGCGGTGAAAAACTGTTTTTT.

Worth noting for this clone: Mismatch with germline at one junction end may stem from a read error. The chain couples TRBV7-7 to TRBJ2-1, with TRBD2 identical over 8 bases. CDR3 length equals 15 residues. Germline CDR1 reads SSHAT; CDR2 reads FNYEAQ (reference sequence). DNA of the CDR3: TGTGCTAGCAGCTTAACAGGACTAGCTGGCAATGAGCAGTTCTTC. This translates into CASSLTGLAGNEQFF.

DNA for the CDR3: TGTGCCAGCAGCTTAAGACTCCCTCCGTTAGCTTTCTTT. Amino acid sequence: CASSLRLPPLAFF. The chain combines TRBV7-2 with TRBJ1-1; D is undetermined. The CDR3 extends over 13 amino acids. The germline V gene has CDR1 SGHTA and CDR2 FQGNSA. The V end was cut by 2 bases, the J end by 10 bases, with 14 bases between.

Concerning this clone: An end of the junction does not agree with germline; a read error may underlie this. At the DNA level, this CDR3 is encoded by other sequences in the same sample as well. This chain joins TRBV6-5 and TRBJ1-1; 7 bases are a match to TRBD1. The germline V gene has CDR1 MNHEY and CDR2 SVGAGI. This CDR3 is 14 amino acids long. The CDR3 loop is CASSFNRGTTEAFF. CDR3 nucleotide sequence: TGCGCCAGCAGCTTTAACAGGGGAACCACTGAAGCTTTCTTT.